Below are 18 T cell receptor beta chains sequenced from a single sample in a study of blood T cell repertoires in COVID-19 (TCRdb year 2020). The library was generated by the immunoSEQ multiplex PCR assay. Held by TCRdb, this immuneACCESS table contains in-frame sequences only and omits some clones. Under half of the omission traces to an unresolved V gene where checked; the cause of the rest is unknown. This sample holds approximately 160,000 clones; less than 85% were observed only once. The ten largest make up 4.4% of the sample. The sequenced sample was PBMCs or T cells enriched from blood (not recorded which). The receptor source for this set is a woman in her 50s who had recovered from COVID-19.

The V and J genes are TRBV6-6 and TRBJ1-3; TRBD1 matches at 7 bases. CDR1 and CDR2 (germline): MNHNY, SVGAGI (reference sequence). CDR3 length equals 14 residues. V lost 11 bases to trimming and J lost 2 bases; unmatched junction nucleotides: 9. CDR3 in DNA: TGTGCCGCTCGCCAGGGGGTTACTGGAAACACCATATATTTT. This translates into CAARQGVTGNTIYF.

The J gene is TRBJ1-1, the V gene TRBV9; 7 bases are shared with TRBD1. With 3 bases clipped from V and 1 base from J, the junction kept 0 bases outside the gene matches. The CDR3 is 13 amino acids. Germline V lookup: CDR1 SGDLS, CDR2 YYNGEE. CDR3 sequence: CASSDRGNTEAFF. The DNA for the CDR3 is TGTGCCAGCAGCGACAGGGGGAACACTGAAGCTTTCTTT.

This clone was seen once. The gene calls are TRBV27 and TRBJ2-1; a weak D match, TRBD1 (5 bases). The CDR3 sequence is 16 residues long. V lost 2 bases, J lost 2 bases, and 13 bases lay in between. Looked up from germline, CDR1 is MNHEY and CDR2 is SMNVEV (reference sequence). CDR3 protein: CASSLGAGLTYNEQFF. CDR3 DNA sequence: TGTGCCAGCAGTTTAGGGGCAGGGCTCACCTACAATGAGCAGTTCTTC.

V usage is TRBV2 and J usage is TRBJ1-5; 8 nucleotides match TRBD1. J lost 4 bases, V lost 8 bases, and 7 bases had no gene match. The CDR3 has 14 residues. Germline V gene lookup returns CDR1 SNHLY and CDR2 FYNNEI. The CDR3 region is CASGGTGGNQPQHF. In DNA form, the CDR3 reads TGTGCCAGCGGAGGGACAGGAGGAAATCAGCCCCAGCATTTT.

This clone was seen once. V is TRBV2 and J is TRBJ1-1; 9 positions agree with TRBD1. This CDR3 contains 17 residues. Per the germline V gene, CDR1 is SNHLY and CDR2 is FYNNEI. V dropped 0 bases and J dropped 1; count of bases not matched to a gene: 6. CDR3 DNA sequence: TGTGCCAGCAGTGAAGCCAGGACAGGGGCCAGGAACACTGAAGCTTTCTTT. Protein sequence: CASSEARTGARNTEAFF.

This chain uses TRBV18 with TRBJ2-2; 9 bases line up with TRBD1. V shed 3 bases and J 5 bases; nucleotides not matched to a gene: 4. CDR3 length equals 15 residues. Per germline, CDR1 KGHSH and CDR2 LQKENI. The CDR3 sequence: CASSPGQGSTGELFF. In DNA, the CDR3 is TGTGCCAGCTCACCGGGACAGGGAAGTACCGGGGAGCTGTTTTTT.

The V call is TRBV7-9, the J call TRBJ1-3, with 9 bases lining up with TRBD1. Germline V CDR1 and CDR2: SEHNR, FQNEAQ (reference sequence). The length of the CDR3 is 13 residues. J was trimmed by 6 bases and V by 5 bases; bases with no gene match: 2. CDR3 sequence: CASSTGGVNTIYF. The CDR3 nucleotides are TGTGCCAGCAGCACAGGGGGCGTAAACACCATATATTTT. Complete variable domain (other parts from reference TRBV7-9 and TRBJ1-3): DTGVSQNPRHKITKRGQNVTFRCDPISEHNRLYWYRQTLGQGPEFLTYFQNEAQLEKSRLLSDRFSAERPKGSFSTLEIQRTEQGDSAMYLCASSTGGVNTIYFGEGSWLTVV.

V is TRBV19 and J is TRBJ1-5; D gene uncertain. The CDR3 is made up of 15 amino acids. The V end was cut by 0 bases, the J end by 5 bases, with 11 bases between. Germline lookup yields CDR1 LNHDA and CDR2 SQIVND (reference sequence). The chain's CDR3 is CASSIETRGYQPQHF. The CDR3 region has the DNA TGTGCCAGTAGTATAGAAACCAGAGGATATCAGCCCCAGCATTTT.

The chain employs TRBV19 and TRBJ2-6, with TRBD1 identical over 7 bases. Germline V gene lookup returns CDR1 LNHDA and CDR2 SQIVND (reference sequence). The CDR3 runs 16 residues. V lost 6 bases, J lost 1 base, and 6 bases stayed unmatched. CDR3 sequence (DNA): TGTGCCAGTAGGCTTGAGGGGGCGTCTGGGGCCAACGTCCTGACTTTC. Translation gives CASRLEGASGANVLTF.

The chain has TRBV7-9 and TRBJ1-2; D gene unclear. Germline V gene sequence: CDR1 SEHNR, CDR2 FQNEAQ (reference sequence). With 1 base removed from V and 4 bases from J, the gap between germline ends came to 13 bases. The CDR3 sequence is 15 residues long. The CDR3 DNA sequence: TGTGCCAGCAGCTTAGAATCGCCAGGTCTCTATGGCTACACCTTC. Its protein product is CASSLESPGLYGYTF.

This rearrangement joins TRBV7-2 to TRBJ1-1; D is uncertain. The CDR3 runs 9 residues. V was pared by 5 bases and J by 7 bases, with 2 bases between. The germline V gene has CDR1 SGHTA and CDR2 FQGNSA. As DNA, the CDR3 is TGTGCCAGCAGCCTTGAAGCTTTCTTT. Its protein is CASSLEAFF.

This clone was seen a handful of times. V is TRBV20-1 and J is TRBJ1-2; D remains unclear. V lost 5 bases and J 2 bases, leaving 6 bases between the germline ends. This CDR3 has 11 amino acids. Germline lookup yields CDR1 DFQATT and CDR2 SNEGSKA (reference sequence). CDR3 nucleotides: TGCAGTGCTGACAAGAACTATGGCTACACCTTC. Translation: CSADKNYGYTF.

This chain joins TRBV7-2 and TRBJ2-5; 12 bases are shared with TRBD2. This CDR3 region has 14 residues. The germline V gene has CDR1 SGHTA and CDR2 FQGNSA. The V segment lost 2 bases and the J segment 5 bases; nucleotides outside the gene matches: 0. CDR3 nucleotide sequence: TGTGCCAGCAGCTTAACTAGCGGGGGGGAGACCCAGTACTTC. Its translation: CASSLTSGGETQYF.

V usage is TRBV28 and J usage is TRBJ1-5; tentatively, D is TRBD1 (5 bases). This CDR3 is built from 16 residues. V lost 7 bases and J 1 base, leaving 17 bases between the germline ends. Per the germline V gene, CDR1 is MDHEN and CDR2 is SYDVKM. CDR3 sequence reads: CASTPRGGTSNQPQHF. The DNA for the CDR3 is TGTGCCAGCACCCCCCGGGGAGGGACCAGCAATCAGCCCCAGCATTTT.

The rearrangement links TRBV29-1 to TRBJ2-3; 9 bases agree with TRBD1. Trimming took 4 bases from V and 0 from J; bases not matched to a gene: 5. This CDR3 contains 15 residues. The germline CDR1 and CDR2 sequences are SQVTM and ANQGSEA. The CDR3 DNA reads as TGCAGCGTTGGGGGGACAGGGACTAGCACAGATACGCAGTATTTT. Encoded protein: CSVGGTGTSTDTQYF.

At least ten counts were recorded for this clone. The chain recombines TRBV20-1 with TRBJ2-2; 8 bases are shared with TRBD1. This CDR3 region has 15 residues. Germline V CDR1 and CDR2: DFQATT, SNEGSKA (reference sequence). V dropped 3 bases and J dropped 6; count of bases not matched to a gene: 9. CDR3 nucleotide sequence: TGCAGTGCTAGTCCTACAGGGGGTGGGTCCGGGGAGCTGTTTTTT. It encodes CSASPTGGGSGELFF.

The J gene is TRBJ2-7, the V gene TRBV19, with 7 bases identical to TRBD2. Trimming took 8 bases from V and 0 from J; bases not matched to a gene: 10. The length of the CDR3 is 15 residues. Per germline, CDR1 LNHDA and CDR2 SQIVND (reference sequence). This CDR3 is CASRRASGGSYEQYV. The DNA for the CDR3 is TGTGCCAGTCGGAGGGCTAGCGGAGGCTCCTACGAGCAGTACGTC.

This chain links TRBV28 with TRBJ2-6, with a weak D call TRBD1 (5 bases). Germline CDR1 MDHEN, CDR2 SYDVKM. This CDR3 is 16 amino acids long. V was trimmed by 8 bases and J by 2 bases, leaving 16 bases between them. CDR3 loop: CASESPGSAGANVLTF. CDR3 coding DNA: TGTGCCAGCGAATCACCAGGGTCAGCTGGGGCCAACGTCCTGACTTTC.